A selection of T cell receptor beta chains follows, all from one sample in a study of cytomegalovirus exposure and HLA in healthy donors. Assay used: immunoSEQ multiplex PCR; TCRdb lists only in-frame clones, some missing. Of about 140,000 clones listed, 75% were seen once; the top ten hold about 3.5%. What was sequenced was PBMCs. Receptors originate from a man in his forties or fifties in good health and CMV-seronegative. Each CDR3 is given with its conserved first and last residue. Fields, in order: clone size, V gene, D gene, J gene, CDR3 protein, CDR3 DNA. The D gene is left open where the match is weak. The size field is filled for only some rows; it gives once, few, many or a size class.

size: .; V: TRBV5-4; D: .; J: TRBJ1-3; CDR3: CASSSPAEGSGNTIYF; DNA: TGTGCCAGCAGCTCCCCGGCTGAGGGCTCTGGAAACACCATATATTTT
size: .; V: TRBV29-1; D: TRBD1; J: TRBJ1-1; CDR3: CSDQIPGQPTNTEAFF; DNA: TGCAGCGACCAAATTCCGGGACAGCCTACCAACACTGAAGCTTTCTTT
size: once; V: TRBV9; D: .; J: TRBJ2-7; CDR3: CASSVALGREQYF; DNA: TGTGCCAGCAGCGTAGCTTTGGGCCGCGAGCAGTACTTC
size: .; V: TRBV13; D: .; J: TRBJ1-1; CDR3: CASSSLGGENTEAFF; DNA: TGTGCCAGCAGCTCCCTAGGAGGAGAGAACACTGAAGCTTTCTTT
size: once; V: TRBV6-5; D: .; J: TRBJ1-5; CDR3: CASSKGGFGGQPQHF; DNA: TGTGCCAGCAGCAAGGGGGGGTTTGGGGGACAGCCCCAGCATTTT
size: .; V: TRBV7-6; D: .; J: TRBJ1-2; CDR3: CASRDGQLGGYTF; DNA: TGTGCCAGCAGAGACGGACAGCTGGGTGGCTACACCTTC
size: .; V: TRBV28; D: TRBD1; J: TRBJ2-4; CDR3: CASSLRDRGRGIQYF; DNA: TGTGCCAGCAGTTTACGTGACAGGGGAAGGGGCATTCAGTACTTC
size: few; V: TRBV7-2; D: .; J: TRBJ2-2; CDR3: CASSLVGGTGELFF; DNA: TGTGCCAGCAGCTTAGTCGGGGGCACCGGGGAGCTGTTTTTT
size: .; V: TRBV19; D: .; J: TRBJ1-6; CDR3: CASSHGGPGDFGNSPLHF; DNA: TGTGCCAGTAGTCATGGAGGCCCGGGAGACTTCGGGAATTCACCCCTCCACTTT
size: .; V: TRBV19; D: TRBD2; J: TRBJ2-5; CDR3: CASSIGTSGVVGEETQYF; DNA: TGTGCCAGTAGTATAGGGACTAGCGGGGTCGTGGGGGAAGAGACCCAGTACTTC
size: .; V: TRBV7-6; D: TRBD1; J: TRBJ1-2; CDR3: CASSLLARGLRGYTF; DNA: TGTGCCAGCAGCTTGCTTGCCAGGGGGCTCCGAGGCTACACCTTC
size: once; V: TRBV7-9; D: .; J: TRBJ2-3; CDR3: CASSFRGEDTQYF; DNA: TGTGCCAGCAGCTTTCGGGGTGAGGATACGCAGTATTTT
size: .; V: TRBV5-1; D: TRBD1; J: TRBJ2-5; CDR3: CASSSSSQGDSTQETQYF; DNA: TGCGCCAGCAGCTCTTCTTCCCAGGGGGACAGCACACAAGAGACCCAGTACTTC
size: .; V: TRBV15; D: TRBD1; J: TRBJ1-1; CDR3: CATSRDLVGQGREAFF; DNA: TGTGCCACCAGCAGAGATCTCGTGGGACAGGGGCGTGAAGCTTTCTTT
size: .; V: TRBV5-4; D: .; J: TRBJ1-2; CDR3: CASSSLLEDYGYTF; DNA: TGTGCCAGCAGCTCTCTACTGGAGGACTATGGCTACACCTTC
size: few; V: TRBV6-6; D: .; J: TRBJ2-7; CDR3: CASSYSPGSYEQYF; DNA: TGTGCCAGCAGTTACTCTCCCGGGTCCTACGAGCAGTACTTC
size: .; V: TRBV7-2; D: TRBD1; J: TRBJ2-7; CDR3: CASSLGQGQGYEQYF; DNA: TGTGCCAGCAGCTTAGGTCAGGGACAGGGTTACGAGCAGTACTTC
size: .; V: TRBV5-1; D: .; J: TRBJ2-7; CDR3: CASSLGGRAPYEQYF; DNA: TGCGCCAGCAGCCTCGGCGGCAGGGCCCCCTACGAGCAGTACTTC
size: .; V: TRBV19; D: .; J: TRBJ1-1; CDR3: CASSSERQGFEAFF; DNA: TGTGCCAGTAGTTCGGAAAGGCAGGGCTTTGAAGCTTTCTTT
size: .; V: TRBV18; D: TRBD1; J: TRBJ2-7; CDR3: CASSPRGDRGGGYEQYF; DNA: TGTGCCAGCTCACCACGCGGCGACAGGGGAGGAGGGTACGAGCAGTACTTC
size: .; V: TRBV30; D: TRBD1; J: TRBJ2-7; CDR3: CAWSVNKGTASYEQYF; DNA: TGTGCCTGGAGTGTAAATAAGGGGACAGCTTCCTACGAGCAGTACTTC
size: once; V: TRBV14; D: TRBD1; J: TRBJ1-4; CDR3: CASSPLQGGKLFF; DNA: TGTGCCAGCAGCCCTCTACAGGGGGGAAAACTGTTTTTT
size: .; V: TRBV10-3; D: .; J: TRBJ1-3; CDR3: CAISESRQVSGNTIYF; DNA: TGTGCCATCAGTGAGTCGCGACAGGTATCTGGAAACACCATATATTTT
size: few; V: TRBV5-1; D: TRBD2; J: TRBJ2-1; CDR3: CASSFGLAVNNEQFF; DNA: TGCGCCAGCAGCTTCGGACTAGCGGTAAACAATGAGCAGTTCTTC
size: .; V: TRBV29-1; D: .; J: TRBJ2-1; CDR3: CSVEDSKSDQQFF; DNA: TGCAGCGTTGAAGATTCGAAGAGCGACCAGCAGTTCTTC
size: .; V: TRBV18; D: .; J: TRBJ1-2; CDR3: CASLRGGARYGYTF; DNA: TGTGCCAGCTTACGTGGGGGCGCTCGGTATGGCTACACCTTC
size: .; V: TRBV6-5; D: TRBD1; J: TRBJ1-1; CDR3: CASRGTGENTEAFF; DNA: TGTGCCAGCAGGGGTACAGGGGAGAACACTGAGGCTTTCTTT
size: .; V: TRBV2; D: TRBD1; J: TRBJ1-1; CDR3: CASSWTGGMGTEAFF; DNA: TGTGCCAGCAGTTGGACAGGGGGCATGGGCACTGAAGCTTTCTTT
size: .; V: TRBV6-5; D: TRBD2; J: TRBJ2-1; CDR3: CASSPSGWVVNEQFF; DNA: TGTGCCAGCAGTCCTAGCGGGTGGGTGGTCAATGAGCAGTTCTTC
size: few; V: TRBV30; D: TRBD2; J: TRBJ2-3; CDR3: CAWSSGEFTDTQYF; DNA: TGTGCCTGGAGTAGCGGGGAATTCACAGATACGCAGTATTTT
size: .; V: TRBV5-8; D: .; J: TRBJ2-4; CDR3: CASSLPIGVGQVAKNIQYF; DNA: TGTGCCAGCAGCTTGCCGATCGGGGTGGGCCAGGTGGCCAAAAACATTCAGTACTTC
size: .; V: TRBV15; D: TRBD1; J: TRBJ2-2; CDR3: CATSRQDRVSTGELFF; DNA: TGTGCCACCAGCAGACAAGACAGGGTGAGCACCGGGGAGCTGTTTTTT
size: .; V: TRBV4-1; D: TRBD1; J: TRBJ1-2; CDR3: CASSQLGQGANYGYTF; DNA: TGCGCCAGCAGCCAACTGGGACAGGGGGCGAACTATGGCTACACCTTC
size: .; V: TRBV6-1; D: TRBD1; J: TRBJ1-6; CDR3: CASSEGVGQGNSPLHF; DNA: TGTGCCAGCAGTGAAGGGGTGGGACAGGGCAATTCACCCCTCCACTTT
size: .; V: TRBV7-9; D: .; J: TRBJ1-5; CDR3: CASSSDSYSNQPQHF; DNA: TGTGCCAGCAGCTCAGACAGTTATAGCAATCAGCCCCAGCATTTT
size: .; V: TRBV7-2; D: .; J: TRBJ1-2; CDR3: CASSFRGDDGYTF; DNA: TGTGCCAGCAGCTTCAGGGGTGACGATGGCTACACCTTC